What follows are 10 T cell receptor beta chains derived from one specimen sequenced in a study of blood T cell repertoires in COVID-19. Libraries were prepared by immunoSEQ multiplex PCR; TCRdb keeps only in-frame clonotypes and omits some of them. Among 350,000 or so clones, 88% were seen once, and the ten largest hold approximately 1%. Sequencing was performed on PBMCs or T cells enriched from blood (not recorded which). The receptors originated from a woman younger than 45 who had been exposed to COVID-19.

V usage is TRBV7-8 and J usage is TRBJ2-3; D remains unclear. CDR1 and CDR2 from the germline V gene are SGHVS and FQNEAQ. V lost 2 bases, J lost 1 base, and 4 bases lay in between. The CDR3 loop spans 13 amino acids. CDR3 amino acids: CASSLSRTDTQYF. The DNA of the CDR3 is TGTGCCAGCAGCTTATCTCGCACAGATACGCAGTATTTT.

The CDR3 here is CASSQAQGANGELFF. CDR3 DNA sequence: TGTGCCAGCAGCCAGGCACAGGGGGCAAACGGGGAGCTGTTTTTT. The chain links TRBV4-2 to TRBJ2-2; 9 bases match TRBD1. This CDR3 has 15 residues. Losses at the gene ends were 3 bases for V and 7 bases for J; bases not matched to a gene: 6. Germline V CDR1 and CDR2: LGHNA, YNFKEQ.

For the CDR3, the DNA is TGTGCCAGCAGCAGTACGAGTGAAGGGGAATATAATTCACCCCTCCACTTT. It is translated as CASSSTSEGEYNSPLHF. The V and J genes are TRBV21-1 and TRBJ1-6; the table's TRBD1 call for D was not verified on the DNA. TRBV21-1 is classified as a pseudogene. This CDR3 is built from 17 residues.

The chain uses TRBV5-6 and TRBJ2-1; no clear D gene. Germline V gene data show CDR1 as SGHDT and CDR2 as YYEEEE. This CDR3 region has 12 residues. V lost 4 bases, J lost 3 bases, and 5 bases lay in between. The CDR3 coding sequence is TGTGCCAGCAGCCAGTACTACAATGAGCAGTTCTTC. As protein: CASSQYYNEQFF. Supplemented by reference TRBV5-6 and TRBJ2-1, the full variable domain reads DAGVTQSPTHLIKTRGQQVTLRCSPKSGHDTVSWYQQALGQGPQFIFQYYEEEERQRGNFPDRFSGHQFPNYSSELNVNALLLGDSALYLCASSQYYNEQFFGPGTRLTVL.

The V call is TRBV4-1, the J call TRBJ2-3; the D is unclear. The CDR3 totals 12 residues. The germline V and J ends were trimmed by 1 base and 4 bases, with 3 bases remaining between them. Germline values: CDR1 MGHRA, CDR2 YSYEKL. The CDR3 DNA follows: TGCGCCAGCAGCCAAGCTTCAGATACGCAGTATTTT. Residues: CASSQASDTQYF.

The chain employs TRBV19 and TRBJ2-2; no reliable D call. This CDR3 spans 13 amino acids. Germline V lookup: CDR1 LNHDA, CDR2 SQIVND (reference sequence). The V end lost 3 bases, the J end lost 4 bases, and 6 bases lay between the germline ends. The CDR3 is CASSIGATGELFF. The DNA for the CDR3 is TGTGCCAGTAGTATTGGAGCCACCGGGGAGCTGTTTTTT.

The V and J genes are TRBV27 and TRBJ1-5; a possible D gene is TRBD1 (5 bases). Germline loops: CDR1 MNHEY, CDR2 SMNVEV (reference sequence). The CDR3 is 14 residues long. Trimming cost V 6 bases and J 3 bases, with 12 bases left between them. CDR3 amino acids: CASRLGGANQPQHF. The CDR3 DNA sequence: TGTGCCAGCAGGCTAGGCGGGGCCAATCAGCCCCAGCATTTT.

This chain uses TRBV28 with TRBJ2-5; maybe TRBD2 (7 bases). V was trimmed by 5 bases and J by 7 bases, leaving 23 bases between them. This CDR3 spans 16 amino acids. Germline loops: CDR1 MDHEN, CDR2 SYDVKM. CDR3 in amino acids: CASSTPGGGGRWTQYF. The CDR3 coding sequence is TGTGCCAGCAGTACCCCCGGGGGCGGGGGACGGTGGACCCAGTACTTC.

This clone has only a few counts. The J gene is TRBJ2-7, the V gene TRBV27; D might be TRBD1 (6 bases). V was cut by 1 base and J by 5 bases, with 12 bases left in between. The CDR3 loop spans 14 amino acids. CDR1 is MNHEY and CDR2 is SMNVEV in the germline V gene (reference sequence). The CDR3 bases are TGTGCCAGCAGTTTATTAACCAGGGGAGACGAGCAGTACTTC. This codes for CASSLLTRGDEQYF.

In its sample, this clone was seen a few times. The chain links TRBV5-1 to TRBJ1-5; D not resolved. The CDR3 is 14 residues long. Trimming took off 4 bases at V and 5 bases at J, with 13 bases between the two ends. In germline, CDR1 is SGHRS, CDR2 YFSETQ. CDR3 sequence (DNA): TGCGCCAGCAGCATCGGAGGGCCCGATCAGCCCCAGCATTTT. Translated: CASSIGGPDQPQHF.